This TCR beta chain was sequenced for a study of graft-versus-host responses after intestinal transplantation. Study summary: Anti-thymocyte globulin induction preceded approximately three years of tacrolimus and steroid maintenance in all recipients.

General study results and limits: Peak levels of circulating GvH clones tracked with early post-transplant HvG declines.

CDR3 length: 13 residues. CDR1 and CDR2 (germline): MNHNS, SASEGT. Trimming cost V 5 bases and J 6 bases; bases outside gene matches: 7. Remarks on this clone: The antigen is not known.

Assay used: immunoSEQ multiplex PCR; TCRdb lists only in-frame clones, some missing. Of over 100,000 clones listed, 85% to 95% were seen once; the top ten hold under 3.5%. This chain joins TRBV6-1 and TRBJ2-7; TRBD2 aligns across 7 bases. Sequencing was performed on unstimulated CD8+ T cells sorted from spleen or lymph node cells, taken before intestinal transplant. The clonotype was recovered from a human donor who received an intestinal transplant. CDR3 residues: CASSPGGLREQYF. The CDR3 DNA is TGTGCCAGCAGTCCCGGGGGACTACGCGAGCAGTACTTC.